Following are 14 T cell receptor beta chains from one sample sequenced in a study of blood T cell repertoires in COVID-19. Assay: immunoSEQ multiplex PCR; the TCRdb copy retains only in-frame clones and omits some. The sample records about 170,000 clones, less than 90% being singletons. Sequencing was done on a sample of PBMCs or T cells enriched from blood (not recorded which). The receptors derive from a woman aged 50 to 65 who had recovered from COVID-19.

This chain uses TRBV6-5 with TRBJ1-1, with D possibly matching TRBD1 (6 bases). CDR3 length: 15 residues. CDR1 and CDR2 from the germline V gene are MNHEY and SVGAGI. Trimming took off 2 bases at V and 7 bases at J, with 17 bases between the two ends. For the CDR3, the DNA is TGTGCCAGCAGTTACCTTGGACAGTCCCCCTATGAAGCTTTCTTT. Protein: CASSYLGQSPYEAFF.

This chain uses TRBV7-2 with TRBJ1-4; 8 nucleotides agree with TRBD1. Per the germline V gene, CDR1 is SGHTA and CDR2 is FQGNSA. Losses at the gene ends were 7 bases for V and 7 bases for J; bases not matched to a gene: 8. The CDR3 contains 14 residues. The chain's CDR3 is CASTKDRGSEKLFF. In DNA, the CDR3 is TGTGCCAGCACCAAAGACAGGGGTAGTGAAAAACTGTTTTTT.

This chain links TRBV28 with TRBJ1-1; D may be TRBD1 (5 bases). The ends were cut back, 5 bases at V and 11 bases at J, with 12 bases in the middle. Germline CDR1 and CDR2: MDHEN and SYDVKM. The CDR3 is made up of 11 amino acids. The CDR3 DNA is TGTGCCAGCAGTGTTAGGGGATACGCTTTCTTT. This sequence encodes CASSVRGYAFF.

The chain carries TRBV19 and TRBJ1-2; D may be TRBD1 (6 bases). The germline V gene has CDR1 LNHDA and CDR2 SQIVND (reference sequence). V was trimmed by 8 bases and J by 8 bases, leaving 24 bases between them. The CDR3 covers 15 residues. As DNA, the CDR3 is TGTGCCAGTTTCCTGCCAGGGGCAGCCCGTGGGGGCTACACCTTC. Residues: CASFLPGAARGGYTF.

The chain couples TRBV7-2 to TRBJ2-3; D gene unclear. CDR3 length: 15 amino acids. Per germline, CDR1 SGHTA and CDR2 FQGNSA. V lost 3 bases to trimming and J lost 2 bases, with 12 bases between them. As DNA, the CDR3 is TGTGCCAGCAGCTTTAGTGCCGTCTCCACAGATACGCAGTATTTT. Translating gives CASSFSAVSTDTQYF.

The CDR3 spells CASSTGGRYGYTF. The CDR3 DNA follows: TGTGCCAGCAGCACAGGGGGCCGCTATGGCTACACCTTC. The chain uses TRBV25-1 and TRBJ1-2; TRBD1 aligns across 9 bases. Per the germline V gene, CDR1 is MGHDK and CDR2 is SYGVNS. This CDR3 is built from 13 residues. The trim removed 6 bases at V and 4 bases at J, leaving 3 bases unmatched.

The chain has TRBV5-1 and TRBJ1-1, with 10 positions matching TRBD1. The CDR3 extends over 16 amino acids. With 2 bases clipped from V and 6 bases from J, the junction kept 10 bases outside the gene matches. From germline, CDR1 is SGHRS and CDR2 YFSETQ. DNA for the CDR3: TGCGCCAGCAGCTTTACCGGGACAGGGGTAGGCGCTGAAGCTTTCTTT. Amino acid sequence: CASSFTGTGVGAEAFF.

V gene TRBV15 combines with J gene TRBJ1-5; D is undetermined. Trimming removed 0 bases from V and 5 bases from J, with 8 bases in between. Germline assignment: CDR1 LNHNV and CDR2 YYDKDF (reference sequence). The CDR3 extends over 14 amino acids. The CDR3 sequence: CATSRDNSYQPQHF. The CDR3, as DNA: TGTGCCACCAGCAGAGATAATTCCTATCAGCCCCAGCATTTT. The variable domain in full, with the rest retrieved from reference TRBV15 and TRBJ1-5, is DAMVIQNPRYQVTQFGKPVTLSCSQTLNHNVMYWYQQKSSQAPKLLFHYYDKDFNNEADTPDNFQSRRPNTSFCFLDIRSPGLGDTAMYLCATSRDNSYQPQHFGDGTRLSIL.

V and J are TRBV7-8 and TRBJ1-1, with D maybe TRBD1 (6 bases). V lost 0 bases and J lost 3, with 11 bases in between. Per germline, CDR1 SGHVS and CDR2 FQNEAQ. CDR3 length: 15 residues. CDR3 protein: CASSLAHRADTEAFF. The CDR3 region has the DNA TGTGCCAGCAGCTTAGCGCACAGGGCCGACACTGAAGCTTTCTTT.

This clone showed up just once. J is TRBJ1-4 and V is TRBV7-2; maybe TRBD1 (5 bases). This CDR3 is 18 amino acids long. Germline V gives CDR1 SGHTA, CDR2 FQGNSA. V was clipped by 1 base and J by 0 bases, with 15 bases between them. In DNA form, the CDR3 reads TGTGCCAGCAGCTTAGGGCTGGGACTCCGGGCAACTAATGAAAAACTGTTTTTT. It encodes CASSLGLGLRATNEKLFF.

The V and J genes are TRBV9 and TRBJ2-1, with TRBD2 identical over 8 bases. V lost 0 bases and J lost 5; bases outside the gene matches: 4. Germline CDR1 SGDLS, CDR2 YYNGEE. The CDR3 has 15 residues. CDR3 sequence: CASSVGTSGHNEQFF. The CDR3 coding sequence is TGTGCCAGCAGCGTAGGTACTAGCGGACACAATGAGCAGTTCTTC.

The chain couples TRBV13 to TRBJ1-1, with D unresolved. Germline values: CDR1 PRHDT, CDR2 FYEKMQ (reference sequence). The CDR3 spans 13 residues. V was pared by 0 bases and J by 4 bases, with 6 bases between. CDR3 residues: CASSLGPGTEAFF. In nucleotides, the CDR3 is TGTGCCAGCAGCTTAGGACCCGGCACTGAAGCTTTCTTT.

J is TRBJ2-1 and V is TRBV11-3; 7 bases fit TRBD2. Germline V gene sequence: CDR1 SGHNT, CDR2 YENEEA. The CDR3 sequence is 15 residues long. V shed 3 bases and J 5 bases; nucleotides not matched to a gene: 7. CDR3 region: CASSFWGRADNEQFF. The CDR3 DNA reads as TGTGCCAGCAGCTTTTGGGGGAGGGCCGACAATGAGCAGTTCTTC. The full variable domain, its missing parts supplied by reference TRBV11-3 and TRBJ2-1, is EAGVVQSPRYKIIEKKQPVAFWCNPISGHNTLYWYLQNLGQGPELLIRYENEEAVDDSQLPKDRFSAERLKGVDSTLKIQPAELGDSAVYLCASSFWGRADNEQFFGPGTRLTVL.

The rearrangement uses TRBV7-2 and TRBJ1-5, with D possibly matching TRBD1 (5 bases). The germline V gene has CDR1 SGHTA and CDR2 FQGNSA. V was trimmed by 5 bases and J by 4 bases, leaving 15 bases between them. CDR3 length equals 15 residues. CDR3 in amino acids: CASSPSGGTNQPQHF. The CDR3 DNA reads TGTGCCAGCAGCCCCTCCGGGGGTACAAATCAGCCCCAGCATTTT. Complete variable domain (other parts from reference TRBV7-2 and TRBJ1-5): GAGVSQSPSNKVTEKGKDVELRCDPISGHTALYWYRQSLGQGLEFLIYFQGNSAPDKSGLPSDRFSAERTGGSVSTLTIQRTQQEDSAVYLCASSPSGGTNQPQHFGDGTRLSIL.